The 14 T cell receptor beta chains below all came from one sample that was sequenced in a study of blood T cell repertoires in COVID-19. The protocol was immunoSEQ multiplex PCR, while the TCRdb copy is restricted to in-frame clones and leaves out a portion. The sample includes approximately 240,000 clones, around 82% of them seen just once. Sequenced input: peripheral blood. The receptor source for this set is an elderly woman with active or convalescent COVID-19.

The chain links TRBV7-2 to TRBJ2-2; TRBD2 matches 9 bases. Looked up from germline, CDR1 is SGHTA and CDR2 is FQGNSA. The CDR3 extends over 15 amino acids. With 4 bases clipped from V and 4 bases from J, the junction kept 4 bases outside the gene matches. The CDR3 here is CASSSAGGGTGELFF. CDR3 in DNA: TGTGCCAGCAGCTCCGCGGGGGGGGGCACCGGGGAGCTGTTTTTT.

V and J are TRBV28 and TRBJ2-3; D possibly corresponds to TRBD1 (6 bases). The V end was cut by 4 bases, the J end by 6 bases, with 17 bases between. There are 15 residues in the CDR3. In germline, CDR1 is MDHEN, CDR2 SYDVKM. In DNA form, the CDR3 reads TGTGCCAGCAGTTCCCTAGGGGGTCGCGGGGATACGCAGTATTTT. It translates to CASSSLGGRGDTQYF. The full variable domain, with the rest looked up from reference TRBV28 and TRBJ2-3, is DVKVTQSSRYLVKRTGEKVFLECVQDMDHENMFWYRQDPGLGLRLIYFSYDVKMKEKGDIPEGYSVSREKKERFSLILESASTNQTSMYLCASSSLGGRGDTQYFGPGTRLTVL.

The rearrangement links TRBV6-1 to TRBJ1-2, with 7 bases that match TRBD1. Germline CDR1 is MNHNS and CDR2 is SASEGT. The junction had 19 bases not matched to a gene; V was cut back by 7 bases and J by 8 bases. The CDR3 runs to 16 residues. DNA for the CDR3: TGTGCCAGCATTGAGGGGGACAGTATTGTAATTCCGGGCTACACCTTC. Translated, it gives CASIEGDSIVIPGYTF.

This clone was seen only a few times. The chain couples TRBV27 to TRBJ1-6; D is unclear. The CDR3 has 13 amino acids. Germline-derived CDR1 and CDR2 are MNHEY and SMNVEV (reference sequence). V was pared by 3 bases and J by 7 bases, with 7 bases between. In nucleotides, the CDR3 is TGTGCCAGCAGTTTGCGGTTAAATTCACCCCTCCACTTT. Translating it yields CASSLRLNSPLHF.

This chain uses TRBV5-4 with TRBJ2-7; D might be TRBD1 (6 bases). The CDR3 sequence is 14 residues long. Germline lookup yields CDR1 SGHNT and CDR2 YYREEE (reference sequence). Trimming took 3 bases from V and 5 from J, leaving 15 bases between them. CDR3: CASSSRQGFDEQYF. The CDR3 DNA sequence: TGTGCCAGCAGCTCCCGGCAGGGGTTCGACGAGCAGTACTTC.

The rearrangement uses TRBV29-1 and TRBJ2-1; no clear D gene. V was clipped by 1 base and J by 4 bases, with 14 bases between them. Germline V CDR1 and CDR2: SQVTM, ANQGSEA. This CDR3 has 15 amino acids. This CDR3 reads CSVEGLTRRYNEQFF. CDR3 bases: TGCAGCGTTGAAGGGCTGACAAGAAGGTACAATGAGCAGTTCTTC.

The chain uses TRBV21-1 and TRBJ2-1; TRBD2 was called by the table and not checked on the DNA. TRBV21-1 is termed a pseudogene. The CDR3 runs 14 residues. The DNA for the CDR3 is TGTGCCAGCAGCAAAGACGGGGGGATAAATGAGCAGTTCTTC. The encoded protein is CASSKDGGINEQFF.

This rearrangement joins TRBV2 to TRBJ1-2, with D uncertain. V was shortened by 2 bases and J by 8 bases, with 15 bases between the two germline ends. Germline values: CDR1 SNHLY, CDR2 FYNNEI. The CDR3 loop spans 14 amino acids. The CDR3 loop reads CASSEIVSAAGYTF. The DNA of the CDR3 is TGTGCCAGCAGTGAAATTGTGAGTGCCGCCGGCTACACCTTC.

The sample holds a few counts of this clone. The same CDR3 also results from other DNA sequences found in this sample. The gene calls are TRBV11-2 and TRBJ1-5; tentative D call: TRBD1 (5 bases). The V gene's germline CDR1 is SGHAT and CDR2 FQNNGV. V shed 0 bases and J shed 5 bases, with 5 bases lying between them. CDR3 size: 13 residues. This CDR3 is CASSLDRDQPQHF. DNA of the CDR3: TGTGCCAGCAGCTTAGACAGGGATCAGCCCCAGCATTTT.

The chain combines TRBV7-9 with TRBJ1-1; 7 nucleotides agree with TRBD1. Germline lookup yields CDR1 SEHNR and CDR2 FQNEAQ (reference sequence). Losses at the gene ends were 5 bases for V and 1 base for J; bases not matched to a gene: 4. The CDR3 has 14 amino acids. The CDR3 loop is CASSSQGGNTEAFF. Written as DNA, the CDR3 is TGTGCCAGCAGCAGCCAGGGGGGGAACACTGAAGCTTTCTTT. The entire variable domain, with the rest obtained from reference TRBV7-9 and TRBJ1-1, is as follows: DTGVSQNPRHKITKRGQNVTFRCDPISEHNRLYWYRQTLGQGPEFLTYFQNEAQLEKSRLLSDRFSAERPKGSFSTLEIQRTEQGDSAMYLCASSSQGGNTEAFFGQGTRLTVV.

The CDR3 protein is CASSSVGGRGNTGELFF. For the CDR3, the DNA is TGCGCCAGCAGCTCGGTCGGGGGGCGCGGGAACACCGGGGAGCTGTTTTTT. The genes are TRBV4-1 and TRBJ2-2, with D tentatively TRBD2 (7 bases). The germline V gene encodes CDR1 MGHRA and CDR2 YSYEKL. V dropped 5 bases and J dropped 1 base, with 17 bases sitting between them. The CDR3 is 17 residues long.

The V and J genes are TRBV5-1 and TRBJ1-4; 7 nucleotides match TRBD1. The CDR3 sequence is 15 residues long. Germline loops: CDR1 SGHRS, CDR2 YFSETQ. V lost 4 bases and J lost 8; bases outside the gene matches: 11. Here the CDR3 reads CASSGETGTGEKLFF. CDR3 nucleotides: TGCGCCAGCAGCGGTGAGACAGGGACTGGAGAAAAACTGTTTTTT.

The chain carries TRBV3-1 (or the pseudogene TRBV3-2) and TRBJ2-7, with 8 bases identical to TRBD2. V shed 2 bases and J 2 bases; nucleotides not matched to a gene: 5. Germline CDR1 is LGHDT and CDR2 is YNNKEL (reference sequence). This CDR3 region has 15 residues. The CDR3 is CASSQRPGLAYEQYF. CDR3 in DNA: TGTGCCAGCAGCCAAAGGCCGGGACTAGCCTACGAGCAGTACTTC.

This chain connects TRBV5-1 to TRBJ2-7; 7 bases fit TRBD2. The CDR3 totals 16 residues. Looked up from germline, CDR1 is SGHRS and CDR2 is YFSETQ. V lost 1 base to trimming and J lost 3 bases; unmatched junction nucleotides: 10. CDR3 amino acids: CASSLPLGGSSYEQYF. CDR3 in DNA: TGCGCCAGCAGCTTGCCTCTTGGCGGGAGCAGCTACGAGCAGTACTTC.